Below are 32 T cell receptor beta chains sequenced from a single sample in a study of T cell changes during pregnancy in multiple sclerosis. Assay used: immunoSEQ multiplex PCR; TCRdb lists only in-frame clones, some missing. The sample records 75,000 to 95,000 clones, 94% being singletons. The sequencing here drew on CD4+ T cells from peripheral blood mononuclear cells, taken after pregnancy. These receptors came from a female donor with multiple sclerosis, enrolled in a pregnancy study.

The CDR3 coding sequence is TGTGCCAGCAGCTTAAGAGGGGGGGCGAACACCGGGGAGCTGTTTTTT. Its translation is CASSLRGGANTGELFF. The chain is built from TRBV7-2 and TRBJ2-2, with D maybe TRBD2 (7 bases). Looked up from germline, CDR1 is SGHTA and CDR2 is FQGNSA. V was clipped by 2 bases and J by 0 bases, with 10 bases between them. This CDR3 is built from 16 residues.

The chain combines TRBV30 with TRBJ2-7; the D gene is possibly TRBD1 (5 bases). The CDR3 is 12 residues long. CDR1 GTSNPN and CDR2 SVGIG come from the germline V gene (reference sequence). Trimming left V 7 bases short and J 3 bases short, with 13 bases between. The chain's CDR3 is CAYDGASYEQYF. The CDR3 DNA reads as TGTGCCTATGATGGGGCCAGCTACGAGCAGTACTTC.

The chain recombines TRBV25-1 with TRBJ2-1, with a tentative D call TRBD2 (6 bases). Germline V gene lookup returns CDR1 MGHDK and CDR2 SYGVNS. V was trimmed by 8 bases and J by 2 bases, leaving 10 bases between them. The CDR3 sequence is 13 residues long. As DNA, the CDR3 is TGTGCCAGCCAAAGGACTACCTACAATGAGCAGTTCTTC. The encoded protein is CASQRTTYNEQFF.

The V call is TRBV10-3, the J call TRBJ2-2; maybe TRBD1 (6 bases). In germline, CDR1 is ENHRY, CDR2 SYGVKD. The CDR3 has 15 amino acids. V lost 4 bases to trimming and J lost 2 bases, with 11 bases between them. The CDR3 spells CAISGDTLNTGELFF. The CDR3 DNA is TGTGCCATCAGTGGGGACACATTAAACACCGGGGAGCTGTTTTTT.

In its sample, this clone was seen once. The chain employs TRBV10-3 and TRBJ2-7, with D possibly being TRBD2 (7 bases). CDR3 length: 15 amino acids. Germline loops: CDR1 ENHRY, CDR2 SYGVKD. With 4 bases removed from V and 0 bases from J, the gap between germline ends came to 13 bases. The CDR3 sequence is CAISGGGQSSYEQYF. The CDR3 DNA reads TGTGCCATCAGTGGGGGGGGCCAGAGCTCCTACGAGCAGTACTTC.

This chain's CDR3 is CASRTGFGGQYF. The CDR3 bases are TGTGCCAGCAGGACGGGGTTCGGGGGGCAGTACTTC. The genes are TRBV6-5 and TRBJ2-7, with D possibly TRBD2 on 6 matching bases. With 6 bases removed from V and 9 bases from J, the gap between germline ends came to 15 bases. The V gene's germline CDR1 is MNHEY and CDR2 SVGAGI. This CDR3 has 12 residues.

The chain links TRBV2 to TRBJ2-3; TRBD1 aligns across 9 bases. Looked up from germline, CDR1 is SNHLY and CDR2 is FYNNEI. The trim removed 6 bases at V and 4 bases at J, leaving 8 bases unmatched. The CDR3 contains 15 residues. The CDR3 loop reads CASSPGTGNSDTQYF. CDR3 nucleotide sequence: TGTGCCAGCAGCCCCGGGACAGGGAATTCAGATACGCAGTATTTT.

This clone showed up just once. The rearrangement uses TRBV6-5 and TRBJ2-1, with D tentatively TRBD2 (6 bases). Trimming took 2 bases from V and 5 from J, leaving 10 bases between them. The CDR3 runs 14 residues. Germline CDR1 reads MNHEY; CDR2 reads SVGAGI. The CDR3 loop is CASSYRGGDNEQFF. The DNA of the CDR3 is TGTGCCAGCAGTTACCGAGGAGGGGACAATGAGCAGTTCTTC.

The genes are TRBV18 and TRBJ1-4, with D possibly matching TRBD1 (6 bases). V lost 1 base and J 0 bases, leaving 12 bases between the germline ends. Germline V gene sequence: CDR1 KGHSH, CDR2 LQKENI. This CDR3 is 17 amino acids long. The CDR3 loop reads CASSPRGTPPTNEKLFF. The CDR3 region has the DNA TGTGCCAGCTCACCACGTGGGACACCGCCAACTAATGAAAAACTGTTTTTT. Combining the CDR3 with reference TRBV18 and TRBJ1-4 gives the whole variable domain NAGVMQNPRHLVRRRGQEARLRCSPMKGHSHVYWYRQLPEEGLKFMVYLQKENIIDESGMPKERFSAEFPKEGPSILRIQQVVRGDSAAYFCASSPRGTPPTNEKLFFGSGTQLSVL.

The J gene is TRBJ2-6, the V gene TRBV27, with TRBD2 identical over 7 bases. Trimming at V came to 5 bases and at J to 1 base, leaving 5 bases not matched to a gene. The germline gives CDR1 MNHEY, CDR2 SMNVEV (reference sequence). The CDR3 consists of 16 residues. This chain's CDR3 is CASSPREGSGANVLTF. For the CDR3, the DNA is TGTGCCAGCAGTCCCAGGGAGGGGTCTGGGGCCAACGTCCTGACTTTC.

This chain links TRBV15 with TRBJ2-7; 9 positions match TRBD1. The CDR3 spans 13 residues. The germline V gene has CDR1 LNHNV and CDR2 YYDKDF (reference sequence). V was clipped by 4 bases and J by 7 bases; unmatched bases: 5. CDR3 sequence reads: CATSKYRGREQYF. CDR3 in DNA: TGTGCCACCAGCAAGTACAGGGGGCGAGAGCAGTACTTC.

The CDR3 sequence is CATTRLLRNEQFF. The DNA for the CDR3 is TGTGCCACGACCAGGCTTCTTCGGAATGAGCAGTTCTTC. The V call is TRBV28, the J call TRBJ2-1, with D hard to call. V was trimmed by 10 bases and J by 7 bases, leaving 17 bases between them. The CDR3 spans 13 residues. CDR1 MDHEN and CDR2 SYDVKM come from the germline V gene.

This chain uses TRBV5-4 with TRBJ2-5, with D possibly matching TRBD2 (5 bases). The V end was cut by 4 bases, the J end by 2 bases, with 21 bases between. CDR1 is SGHNT, CDR2 YYREEE, per germline (reference sequence). The CDR3 runs to 17 residues. CDR3 loop: CASSPLGRGREQETQYF. For the CDR3, the DNA is TGTGCCAGCAGCCCCCTCGGCCGGGGTCGAGAGCAAGAGACCCAGTACTTC.

This chain links TRBV25-1 with TRBJ1-5; D ambiguous. The CDR3 has 13 amino acids. The V gene's germline CDR1 is MGHDK and CDR2 SYGVNS. Between the trimmed V and J ends, which lost 5 bases and 2 bases, there was a span of 7 bases. The CDR3 is CASSLIGNQPQHF. Here the CDR3 DNA reads TGTGCCAGCAGTTTAATAGGCAATCAGCCCCAGCATTTT. The full variable domain, completed using reference TRBV25-1 and TRBJ1-5, is EADIYQTPRYLVIGTGKKITLECSQTMGHDKMYWYQQDPGMELHLIHYSYGVNSTEKGDLSSESTVSRIRTEHFPLTLESARPSHTSQYLCASSLIGNQPQHFGDGTRLSIL.

The chain uses TRBV5-1 and TRBJ1-3, with D maybe TRBD1 (6 bases). Trimming cost V 5 bases and J 2 bases, with 11 bases left between them. From germline, CDR1 is SGHRS and CDR2 YFSETQ. The CDR3 loop spans 14 amino acids. CDR3 amino acids: CASRLQGPGNTIYF. The DNA for the CDR3 is TGCGCCAGCAGATTACAGGGCCCTGGAAACACCATATATTTT.

This sequence joins TRBV5-4 and TRBJ2-7, with D perhaps TRBD2 (5 bases). CDR3 size: 14 residues. The germline V gene encodes CDR1 SGHNT and CDR2 YYREEE (reference sequence). The V and J ends lost 3 bases and 7 bases respectively, with 17 bases between them. The DNA for the CDR3 is TGTGCCAGCAGCTCACTGACGGGGATTGGGGAGCAGTACTTC. It codes for CASSSLTGIGEQYF. The full variable domain, rest sourced from reference TRBV5-4 and TRBJ2-7, is ETGVTQSPTHLIKTRGQQVTLRCSSQSGHNTVSWYQQALGQGPQFIFQYYREEENGRGNFPPRFSGLQFPNYSSELNVNALELDDSALYLCASSSLTGIGEQYFGPGTRLTVT.

DNA of the CDR3: TGTGCCAGCATGATCCGGGCCTACAATGAGCAGTTCTTC. It yields the protein CASMIRAYNEQFF. The chain joins TRBV28 to TRBJ2-1; D call uncertain. Germline V gives CDR1 MDHEN, CDR2 SYDVKM. Trimming removed 7 bases at V and 2 bases at J, with 9 bases between. The CDR3 sequence is 13 residues long.

V usage is TRBV5-1 and J usage is TRBJ2-1; TRBD2 matches at 13 bases. Trimming took 3 bases from V and 0 from J; bases not matched to a gene: 0. The CDR3 covers 16 residues. CDR1 and CDR2 (germline): SGHRS, YFSETQ. This chain's CDR3 is CASSWTSGSSYNEQFF. CDR3 sequence (DNA): TGCGCCAGCAGCTGGACTAGCGGGAGCTCCTACAATGAGCAGTTCTTC.

This clone appeared a single time. The chain links TRBV7-2 to TRBJ1-3; 11 bases are shared with TRBD1. Trimming at V came to 5 bases and at J to 7 bases, leaving 7 bases not matched to a gene. The germline CDR1 and CDR2 sequences are SGHTA and FQGNSA. This CDR3 spans 15 amino acids. CDR3 DNA: TGTGCCAGCAGCACCGGGACAGGGGGGAGGAACACCATATATTTT. This codes for CASSTGTGGRNTIYF.

V and J are TRBV7-9 and TRBJ1-5; D ambiguous. CDR3 length: 13 amino acids. V dropped 6 bases and J dropped 2 bases, with 8 bases sitting between them. Per the germline V gene, CDR1 is SEHNR and CDR2 is FQNEAQ (reference sequence). CDR3 sequence (DNA): TGTGCCAGCAGTCGCGAGGGCAATCAGCCCCAGCATTTT. As protein: CASSREGNQPQHF.

This clone was observed once. The chain carries TRBV27 and TRBJ1-1, with no clear D. From germline, CDR1 is MNHEY and CDR2 SMNVEV (reference sequence). V was clipped by 1 base and J by 0 bases, with 12 bases between them. The CDR3 covers 16 residues. The CDR3 DNA reads as TGTGCCAGCAGTTTATTATCTACAGTTATGAACACTGAAGCTTTCTTT. Translated, it gives CASSLLSTVMNTEAFF.

The rearrangement uses TRBV6-5 and TRBJ2-5, with D maybe TRBD2 (5 bases). The germline gives CDR1 MNHEY, CDR2 SVGAGI. This CDR3 has 14 residues. With 5 bases removed from V and 4 bases from J, the gap between germline ends came to 14 bases. In DNA form, the CDR3 reads TGTGCCAGCAGTAAGGACTTATGGGGAGAGACCCAGTACTTC. Residues: CASSKDLWGETQYF.

The chain employs TRBV30 and TRBJ2-5; TRBD2 is a possible D gene (7 bases). In germline, CDR1 is GTSNPN, CDR2 SVGIG (reference sequence). There are 15 residues in the CDR3. V was shortened by 1 base and J by 4 bases, with 16 bases between the two germline ends. CDR3 residues: CAWSEGGGSGETQYF. The DNA for the CDR3 is TGTGCCTGGAGTGAGGGGGGCGGGAGTGGAGAGACCCAGTACTTC.

The chain uses TRBV7-9 and TRBJ2-3; D gene unclear. Germline CDR1 SEHNR, CDR2 FQNEAQ (reference sequence). Trimming removed 0 bases at V and 7 bases at J, with 5 bases between. The CDR3 consists of 12 residues. The CDR3 reads CASSLAGNTQYF. Here the CDR3 DNA reads TGTGCCAGCAGCTTAGCGGGCAATACGCAGTATTTT. Variable domain in full (rest from reference TRBV7-9 and TRBJ2-3): DTGVSQNPRHKITKRGQNVTFRCDPISEHNRLYWYRQTLGQGPEFLTYFQNEAQLEKSRLLSDRFSAERPKGSFSTLEIQRTEQGDSAMYLCASSLAGNTQYFGPGTRLTVL.

The chain carries TRBV28 and TRBJ1-2; TRBD1 aligns across 7 bases. Germline values: CDR1 MDHEN, CDR2 SYDVKM. The CDR3 is 15 residues long. Unmatched junction bases numbered 13, after V lost 10 bases and J lost 2 bases. The CDR3: CANRGPPQGNYGYTF. The CDR3 DNA follows: TGTGCCAACAGGGGCCCACCTCAGGGAAACTATGGCTACACCTTC.

CDR3 DNA: TGTGCCAGCACCGAGGACAGGGGGTGGTTCGGCTACACCTTC. Protein: CASTEDRGWFGYTF. The V gene is TRBV28, the J gene TRBJ1-2, with 10 bases matching TRBD1. Looked up from germline, CDR1 is MDHEN and CDR2 is SYDVKM. V lost 7 bases, J lost 8 bases, and 10 bases stayed unmatched. This CDR3 is 14 amino acids long.

This sequence joins TRBV27 and TRBJ2-3; TRBD1 is a possible D gene (5 bases). The germline CDR1 and CDR2 sequences are MNHEY and SMNVEV (reference sequence). The CDR3 runs 13 residues. The ends were cut back, 5 bases at V and 4 bases at J, with 10 bases in the middle. CDR3 nucleotides: TGTGCCAGCAGTGCCAGGGTCCCAGATACGCAGTATTTT. Translating gives CASSARVPDTQYF.

This chain links TRBV7-9 with TRBJ2-7; D may be TRBD1 (6 bases). The CDR3 has 14 residues. Germline V gene sequence: CDR1 SEHNR, CDR2 FQNEAQ (reference sequence). V lost 1 base to trimming and J lost 6 bases, with 13 bases between them. The DNA for the CDR3 is TGTGCCAGCAGCTTAGGCCAGGGGTTAGGCGAGCAGTACTTC. This translates into CASSLGQGLGEQYF.

This clone was picked up a small number of times. The chain employs TRBV2 and TRBJ2-5, with D maybe TRBD2 (5 bases). The length of the CDR3 is 15 residues. Per the germline V gene, CDR1 is SNHLY and CDR2 is FYNNEI. V was shortened by 5 bases and J by 4 bases, with 17 bases between the two germline ends. This CDR3 is CASSREDLLAETQYF. The CDR3 DNA sequence: TGTGCCAGCAGTCGGGAAGACCTGTTAGCAGAGACCCAGTACTTC.

This rearrangement joins TRBV4-2 to TRBJ2-1, with 10 bases matching TRBD2. The CDR3 totals 18 residues. Germline loops: CDR1 LGHNA, CDR2 YNFKEQ. V was pared by 3 bases and J by 5 bases, with 13 bases of the junction left unmatched. The CDR3 region is CASSQSLPGLATNNEQFF. In DNA form, the CDR3 reads TGTGCCAGCAGCCAGTCCCTGCCGGGACTAGCGACCAACAATGAGCAGTTCTTC.

The chain recombines TRBV28 with TRBJ1-2; D unresolved. CDR1 is MDHEN, CDR2 SYDVKM, per germline. This CDR3 is built from 13 residues. Trimming cost V 10 bases and J 4 bases, with 16 bases left between them. CDR3 DNA sequence: TGTGCCACCCTGACCCGGGGAACCTATGGCTACACCTTC. Amino acid sequence: CATLTRGTYGYTF.

The genes are TRBV5-1 and TRBJ2-5; 9 bases line up with TRBD2. CDR3 length: 15 residues. Losses at the gene ends were 0 bases for V and 4 bases for J; bases not matched to a gene: 4. CDR1 and CDR2 (germline): SGHRS, YFSETQ. The CDR3 spells CASSLELAGTETQYF. CDR3 DNA: TGCGCCAGCAGCTTGGAGCTAGCGGGAACAGAGACCCAGTACTTC.